The table lists the clone carrying this T cell receptor (beta chain) with a few counts. Amplified regions were TCR beta CDR3 sequences from RNA transcripts. First-round RT-PCR targeting the TCR CDR3 was performed with the HTBI primer set. Each CDR3 protein gets one entry after TCRdb re-called the multiplex PCR reads with MiXCR. Of about 640,000 distinct CDR3 sequences listed, about 45% are singletons. This sample was included in a study of T cells in Graves' hyperthyroidism and ophthalmopathy. The CDR3 totals 13 residues. V lost 6 bases, J lost 5 bases, and 13 bases lay in between. Looked up from germline, CDR1 is MNHEY and CDR2 is SVGAGI.

Source material: peripheral blood or thyroid tissue (not recorded which). V gene TRBV6-5 combines with J gene TRBJ2-5; D gene ambiguous. This clonotype originated in an adult man with Graves' disease, either hyperthyroidism or ophthalmopathy (not recorded which). CDR3 residues: CASRFWVEETQYF. The CDR3 bases are TGTGCCAGCAGGTTTTGGGTGGAGGAGACCCAGTACTTC.